Listed below are T cell receptor beta chains from one sample, sequenced in a study of T cell responses to AZD1222 COVID-19 vaccine. Here immunoSEQ multiplex PCR was the method, and the copy in TCRdb shows in-frame clones only, minus some. Of 140,000 or so clones listed, about 90% are singletons. The source material was peripheral blood, sampled 28 days after the second dose of the MenACWY control vaccine. The source is an adult who received the MenACWY meningococcal vaccine as a control. Both conserved end residues are part of each CDR3. Each record gives: D gene, V gene, J gene, clone size, CDR3 DNA, CDR3 protein. The D gene is left open where the match is weak. Clone sizes are given selectively: once, few, many, or a class where the clone is expanded.

d_call: .; v_call: TRBV5-1; j_call: TRBJ2-7; clone_size: .; cdr3_nt: TGCGCCAGCAGCTTGCTGCAGGGGAGCTCCTACGAGCAGTACTTC; cdr3_aa: CASSLLQGSSYEQYF
d_call: .; v_call: TRBV10-3; j_call: TRBJ2-1; clone_size: .; cdr3_nt: TGTGCCACCGCGGGACATCTTAGCAATGAGCAGTTCTTC; cdr3_aa: CATAGHLSNEQFF
d_call: TRBD2; v_call: TRBV18; j_call: TRBJ2-5; clone_size: .; cdr3_nt: TGTGCCAGCTCTGGGACTATTGAGACCCAGTACTTC; cdr3_aa: CASSGTIETQYF
d_call: .; v_call: TRBV7-3; j_call: TRBJ1-1; clone_size: .; cdr3_nt: TGTGCCAGCAGCTTATGGGGTGGGGGAAGTGGAACTGAAGCTTTCTTT; cdr3_aa: CASSLWGGGSGTEAFF
d_call: .; v_call: TRBV19; j_call: TRBJ1-1; clone_size: .; cdr3_nt: TGTGCCAGTAGTATACAAAGTATGAACACTGAAGCTTTCTTT; cdr3_aa: CASSIQSMNTEAFF
d_call: .; v_call: TRBV7-3; j_call: TRBJ1-1; clone_size: .; cdr3_nt: TGTGCCAGCGGTCGGGACGGCAGGGACACTGAAGCTTTCTTT; cdr3_aa: CASGRDGRDTEAFF
d_call: TRBD1; v_call: TRBV9; j_call: TRBJ1-4; clone_size: once; cdr3_nt: TGTGCCAGCTCGAAAGGGACAGCTAACAATAATGAAAAACTGTTTTTT; cdr3_aa: CASSKGTANNNEKLFF
d_call: .; v_call: TRBV18; j_call: TRBJ1-1; clone_size: .; cdr3_nt: TGTGCCAGCTCACCCGTTTTGGGTGAAGCTTTCTTT; cdr3_aa: CASSPVLGEAFF
d_call: .; v_call: TRBV12-3/TRBV12-4; j_call: TRBJ2-5; clone_size: .; cdr3_nt: TGTGCCAGCAGACGGGGGGCGGGGGAGACCCAGTACTTC; cdr3_aa: CASRRGAGETQYF
d_call: TRBD1; v_call: TRBV14; j_call: TRBJ1-6; clone_size: .; cdr3_nt: TGTGCCAGCAGCCCTAGGACAGGGGGTAGTTCACCCCTCCACTTT; cdr3_aa: CASSPRTGGSSPLHF
d_call: .; v_call: TRBV10-2; j_call: TRBJ2-5; clone_size: .; cdr3_nt: TGCGCCAGCAGAGGAGGGCGGGAGACCCAGTACTTC; cdr3_aa: CASRGGRETQYF
d_call: .; v_call: TRBV11-3; j_call: TRBJ2-5; clone_size: .; cdr3_nt: TGTGCCAGCAGCTTGGCTAGCGAACCTAGAGAGACCCAGTACTTC; cdr3_aa: CASSLASEPRETQYF
d_call: .; v_call: TRBV6-5; j_call: TRBJ1-1; clone_size: .; cdr3_nt: TGTGCCAGCAGTTACATGGATTCCACTGAAGCTTTCTTT; cdr3_aa: CASSYMDSTEAFF
d_call: .; v_call: TRBV7-2; j_call: TRBJ2-7; clone_size: .; cdr3_nt: TGTGCCAGCAGCCAACTCCGGGTCTACACCCCCTACGAGCAGTACTTC; cdr3_aa: CASSQLRVYTPYEQYF
d_call: TRBD2; v_call: TRBV10-3; j_call: TRBJ2-5; clone_size: .; cdr3_nt: TGTGCCATCAGTGAGCCGACTAGCGGGAAGGAGACCCAGTACTTC; cdr3_aa: CAISEPTSGKETQYF
d_call: TRBD1; v_call: TRBV6-5; j_call: TRBJ2-7; clone_size: .; cdr3_nt: TGTGCCAGCAGCCGCTCTGGGGACAGGGGTTACGAGCAGTACTTC; cdr3_aa: CASSRSGDRGYEQYF
d_call: .; v_call: TRBV9; j_call: TRBJ2-2; clone_size: few; cdr3_nt: TGTGCCAGCAGCCACGGCACCACCGGGGAGCTGTTTTTT; cdr3_aa: CASSHGTTGELFF